This T cell receptor beta chain was identified during a study of T-cell reconstitution after alpha-beta-depleted transplantation in children. This clonotype was seen repeatedly, ten times or more. Trimming stripped 3 bases from V and 12 bases from J, with 15 bases between. From germline, CDR1 is SGHAT and CDR2 FQDESV (reference sequence). CDR3 length equals 13 residues. Preparing the TCRbeta library involved the use of unique molecular identifiers. MiXCR, run by TCRdb on the PCR reads, gives a single entry per CDR3 protein. The repertoire holds roughly 300,000 distinct CDR3 sequences, with around 10% as singletons.

The source of this sequence is a male patient between 2 and 10 years old who had a stem cell transplant for chronic granulomatous disease, so the T cells may come from the graft donor. The chain employs TRBV11-1 and TRBJ2-1; D uncertain. Sequences were derived from peripheral blood, sampled 180 days after TCRalphabeta/CD19-depleted stem cell transplant. The CDR3 DNA reads as TGTGCCAGCAGCTTTCGGGCGATCTCGGGGCAGTTCTTC. Encoded protein: CASSFRAISGQFF.